This record concerns one T cell receptor (beta chain) sequence. The data originate from a study of shared clonotypes between healthy human individuals. Germline CDR1 is PRHDT and CDR2 is FYEKMQ (reference sequence). The CDR3 consists of 18 residues. The V and J ends lost 0 bases and 1 base, in that order; junction bases with no gene match: 4. Using immunoSEQ multiplex PCR, the repertoire was profiled, and TCRdb retains in-frame clones only, with some absent. The data hold around 700,000 clones, with around 78% observed a single time. Sequenced input: memory CD4+ T cells sorted from blood. As to subset: CD45RA-negative fraction. The sequence was obtained from a woman in her twenties or thirties in good health. The V call is TRBV13, the J call TRBJ2-2; 11 nucleotides line up with TRBD2. The CDR3 nucleotides are TGTGCCAGCAGCTTAGGCTCGACTAGCGGGGAGAACACCGGGGAGCTGTTTTTT. As protein: CASSLGSTSGENTGELFF.